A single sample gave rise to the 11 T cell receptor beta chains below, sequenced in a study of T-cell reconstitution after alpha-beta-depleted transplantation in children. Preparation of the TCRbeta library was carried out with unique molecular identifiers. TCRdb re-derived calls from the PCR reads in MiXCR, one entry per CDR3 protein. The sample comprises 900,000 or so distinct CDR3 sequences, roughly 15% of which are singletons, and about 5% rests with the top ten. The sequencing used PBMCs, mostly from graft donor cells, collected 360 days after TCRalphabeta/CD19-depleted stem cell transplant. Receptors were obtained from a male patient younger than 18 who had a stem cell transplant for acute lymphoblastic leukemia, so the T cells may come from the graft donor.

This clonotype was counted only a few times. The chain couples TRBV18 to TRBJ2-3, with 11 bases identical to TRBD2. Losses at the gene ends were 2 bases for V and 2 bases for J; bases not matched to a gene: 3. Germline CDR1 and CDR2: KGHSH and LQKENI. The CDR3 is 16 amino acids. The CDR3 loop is CASSPVLAGATDTQYF. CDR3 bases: TGTGCCAGCTCACCAGTACTAGCGGGAGCCACAGATACGCAGTATTTT.

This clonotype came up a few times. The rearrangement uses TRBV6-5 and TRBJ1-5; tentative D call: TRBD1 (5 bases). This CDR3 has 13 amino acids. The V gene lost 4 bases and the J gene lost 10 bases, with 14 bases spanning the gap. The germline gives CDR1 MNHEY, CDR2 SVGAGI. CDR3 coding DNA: TGTGCCAGCAGTTCCACGGGGCTTCATCCCCAGCATTTT. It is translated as CASSSTGLHPQHF.

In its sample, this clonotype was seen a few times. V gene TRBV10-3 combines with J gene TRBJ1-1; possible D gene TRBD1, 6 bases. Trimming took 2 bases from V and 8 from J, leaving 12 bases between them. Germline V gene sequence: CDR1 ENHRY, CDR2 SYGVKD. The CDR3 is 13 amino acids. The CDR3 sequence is CAISEAGTPEAFF. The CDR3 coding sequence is TGTGCCATCAGTGAGGCCGGGACACCCGAAGCTTTCTTT.

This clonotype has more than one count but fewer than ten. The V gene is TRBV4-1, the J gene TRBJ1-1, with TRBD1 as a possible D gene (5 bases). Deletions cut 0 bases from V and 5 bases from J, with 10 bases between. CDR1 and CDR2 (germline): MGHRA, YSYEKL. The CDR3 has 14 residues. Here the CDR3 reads CASSQESRGTEAFF. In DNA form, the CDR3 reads TGCGCCAGCAGCCAAGAAAGTCGGGGGACTGAAGCTTTCTTT.

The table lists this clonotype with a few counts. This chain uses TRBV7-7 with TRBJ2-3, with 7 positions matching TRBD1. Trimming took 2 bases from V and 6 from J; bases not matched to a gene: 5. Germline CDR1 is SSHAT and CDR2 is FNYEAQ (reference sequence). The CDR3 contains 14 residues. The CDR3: CASSLLGGGDTQYF. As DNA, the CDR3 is TGTGCCAGCAGCTTACTAGGGGGCGGGGATACGCAGTATTTT.

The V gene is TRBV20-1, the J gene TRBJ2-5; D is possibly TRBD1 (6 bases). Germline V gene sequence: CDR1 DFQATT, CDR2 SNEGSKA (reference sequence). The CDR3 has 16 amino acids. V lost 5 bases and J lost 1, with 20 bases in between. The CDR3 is CSAWWAGVPLQETQYF. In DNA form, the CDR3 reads TGCAGTGCTTGGTGGGCAGGGGTGCCCCTCCAAGAGACCCAGTACTTC.

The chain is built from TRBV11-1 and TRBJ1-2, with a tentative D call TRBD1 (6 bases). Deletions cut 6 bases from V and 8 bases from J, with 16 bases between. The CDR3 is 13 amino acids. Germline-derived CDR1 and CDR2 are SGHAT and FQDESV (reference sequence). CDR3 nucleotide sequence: TGTGCCAGCAGATTATTCCACAGGGAGGGCTACACCTTC. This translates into CASRLFHREGYTF.

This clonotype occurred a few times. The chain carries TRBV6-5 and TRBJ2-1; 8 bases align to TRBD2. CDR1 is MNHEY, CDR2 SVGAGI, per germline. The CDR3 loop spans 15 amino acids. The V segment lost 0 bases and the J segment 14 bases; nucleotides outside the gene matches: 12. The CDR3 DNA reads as TGTGCCAGCAGTTACTCACCATACGTCTCGGGGGGGGAGTTCTTC. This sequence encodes CASSYSPYVSGGEFF.

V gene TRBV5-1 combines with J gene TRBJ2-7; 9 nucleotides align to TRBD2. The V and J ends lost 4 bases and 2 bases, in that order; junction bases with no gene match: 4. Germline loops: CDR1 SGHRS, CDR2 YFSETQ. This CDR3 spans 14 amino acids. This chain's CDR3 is CASSKREEAYEQYF. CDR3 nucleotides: TGCGCCAGCAGCAAGCGGGAGGAAGCCTACGAGCAGTACTTC.

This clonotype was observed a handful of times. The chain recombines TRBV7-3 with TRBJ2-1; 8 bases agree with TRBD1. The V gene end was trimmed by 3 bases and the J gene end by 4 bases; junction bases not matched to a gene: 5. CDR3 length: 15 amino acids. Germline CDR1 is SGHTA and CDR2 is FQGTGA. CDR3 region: CASSFLGQGYNEQFF. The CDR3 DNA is TGTGCCAGCAGCTTTCTTGGACAGGGTTACAATGAGCAGTTCTTC. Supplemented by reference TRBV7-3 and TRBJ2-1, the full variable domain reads GAGVSQTPSNKVTEKGKYVELRCDPISGHTALYWYRQSLGQGPEFLIYFQGTGAADDSGLPNDRFFAVRPEGSVSTLKIQRTERGDSAVYLCASSFLGQGYNEQFFGPGTRLTVL.

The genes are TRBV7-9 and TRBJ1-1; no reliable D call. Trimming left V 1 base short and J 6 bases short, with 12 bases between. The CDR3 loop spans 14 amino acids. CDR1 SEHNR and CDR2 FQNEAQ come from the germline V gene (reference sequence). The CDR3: CASSLGPLGPEAFF. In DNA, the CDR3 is TGTGCCAGCAGCTTAGGGCCACTCGGGCCTGAAGCTTTCTTT.